The 12 T cell receptor beta chains reported below all come from one sample, sequenced in a study of blood T cells in healthy people across ages (dated by TCRdb to the mid-2010s). To prepare the library, 5' RACE was applied. The reads were generated on an Illumina HiSeq 2500. The second PCR ran for roughly 7 to 12 cycles and used a J-beta primer mix along with a sample-barcoded 5' primer. TCRdb itself trimmed the public reads at Q25 with fastp, ran MiXCR and retained productive beta chains. Each CDR3 protein gets just one entry, which takes the most common genes and DNA from the rows behind it. This sample is represented by about 800,000 distinct CDR3 sequences; about 25% of them were singletons. The ten largest make up more than 3% of the sample. These same records also appear under a second study, on T cells of mothers and their children.

Sequencing was done on a sample of blood. The receptors originated from a boy between 5 and 17 years old in good health.

J is TRBJ2-3 and V is TRBV29-1; D is undetermined. CDR3 length: 14 amino acids. V lost 4 bases and J lost 0, with 11 bases in between. CDR1 and CDR2 from the germline V gene are SQVTM and ANQGSEA. CDR3 nucleotides: TGCAGCGTTGCTCAGGCACTTAGCACAGATACGCAGTATTTT. This codes for CSVAQALSTDTQYF.

In its sample, this clonotype was seen a few times. This chain links TRBV28 with TRBJ2-5; no definite D call. Between the trimmed V and J ends, which lost 7 bases and 7 bases, there was a span of 10 bases. CDR3 length: 11 residues. CDR1 and CDR2 (germline): MDHEN, SYDVKM. CDR3 loop: CASTRVGTQYF. DNA for the CDR3: TGTGCCAGCACCCGAGTGGGGACCCAGTACTTC.

V is TRBV28 and J is TRBJ1-4; 9 nucleotides agree with TRBD1. Germline values: CDR1 MDHEN, CDR2 SYDVKM. V was clipped by 3 bases and J by 8 bases; unmatched bases: 10. The CDR3 sequence is 16 residues long. CDR3 nucleotides: TGTGCCAGCAGTTTGGAAGGGACAGGGCTCCGGGAAAAACTGTTTTTT. This sequence encodes CASSLEGTGLREKLFF.

The sample holds a few counts of this clonotype. Germline is not matched at one junction end, which may reflect a read error. This chain uses TRBV28 with TRBJ1-1, with TRBD1 as a possible D gene (5 bases). CDR3 size: 12 residues. CDR1 and CDR2 from the germline V gene are MDHEN and SYDVKM. DNA for the CDR3: TGTGCCAACAGTCCCAGGGAGACTGAAGCTTTCTTT. Protein sequence: CANSPRETEAFF.

V usage is TRBV4-2 and J usage is TRBJ2-5; no firm D call. The CDR3 length is 16 residues. Germline V gene sequence: CDR1 LGHNA, CDR2 YNFKEQ. V was clipped by 0 bases and J by 4 bases, with 15 bases between them. The CDR3: CASSQEWSFDGETQYF. As DNA, the CDR3 is TGTGCCAGCAGCCAAGAGTGGAGCTTTGATGGAGAGACCCAGTACTTC.

V usage is TRBV20-1 and J usage is TRBJ2-7, with 11 bases that match TRBD1. From germline, CDR1 is DFQATT and CDR2 SNEGSKA (reference sequence). V lost 5 bases and J lost 6; bases outside the gene matches: 9. This CDR3 comprises 14 residues. The CDR3 DNA is TGCAGTGCTGGACAGGGGGCCCCGGGACGCGAGCAGTACTTC. It translates to CSAGQGAPGREQYF.

This clonotype has a handful of counts. This chain uses TRBV7-3 with TRBJ2-2, with TRBD2 as a possible D gene (5 bases). The length of the CDR3 is 15 residues. Germline CDR1 reads SGHTA; CDR2 reads FQGTGA. V was trimmed by 4 bases and J by 4 bases, leaving 13 bases between them. The CDR3 sequence is CASSSLGSATGELFF. CDR3 sequence (DNA): TGTGCCAGCAGCTCACTTGGGAGTGCCACCGGGGAGCTGTTTTTT.

This clonotype was observed a handful of times. V gene TRBV29-1 combines with J gene TRBJ2-7, with TRBD1 as a possible D gene (6 bases). The CDR3 extends over 12 amino acids. V was clipped by 4 bases and J by 0 bases, with 7 bases between them. The germline V gene has CDR1 SQVTM and CDR2 ANQGSEA. CDR3 loop: CSVADSSYEQYF. The DNA for the CDR3 is TGCAGCGTTGCGGACAGCTCCTACGAGCAGTACTTC.

The V call is TRBV28, the J call TRBJ1-5; perhaps TRBD1 as D (5 bases). Trimming took off 6 bases at V and 5 bases at J, with 23 bases between the two ends. Germline V gene sequence: CDR1 MDHEN, CDR2 SYDVKM. The CDR3 covers 17 residues. The CDR3 DNA sequence: TGTGCCAGCAGGCCTCCCGTAGAGGGACGAGGGGATCAGCCCCAGCATTTT. Protein: CASRPPVEGRGDQPQHF.

This clonotype was counted only a few times. The chain joins TRBV7-9 to TRBJ2-2; D possibly corresponds to TRBD2 (6 bases). Trimming took off 5 bases at V and 4 bases at J, with 20 bases between the two ends. The CDR3 sequence is 17 residues long. Germline V CDR1 and CDR2: SEHNR, FQNEAQ (reference sequence). CDR3 in amino acids: CASSRPGAGRSTGELFF. The CDR3 DNA sequence: TGTGCCAGCAGCCGTCCTGGGGCGGGAAGGAGCACCGGGGAGCTGTTTTTT.

This clonotype appeared many times. One end of the junction varies from germline; a read error may be responsible. The chain employs TRBV7-9 and TRBJ2-7; unclear D gene. This CDR3 comprises 13 residues. Germline V gene data show CDR1 as SEHNR and CDR2 as FQNEAQ (reference sequence). The CDR3 region is CASSLVGAYEQYF. CDR3 bases: TGCGCCAGCAGCTTAGTTGGCGCCTACGAGCAGTACTTC.

This clonotype has a count of ten or more. The chain is built from TRBV20-1 and TRBJ2-5, with D hard to call. The CDR3 length is 10 residues. The germline V and J ends were trimmed by 4 bases and 2 bases, with 2 bases remaining between them. Germline V lookup: CDR1 DFQATT, CDR2 SNEGSKA (reference sequence). The CDR3 DNA sequence: TGCAGTGCTACACAAGAGACCCAGTACTTC. Protein sequence: CSATQETQYF.